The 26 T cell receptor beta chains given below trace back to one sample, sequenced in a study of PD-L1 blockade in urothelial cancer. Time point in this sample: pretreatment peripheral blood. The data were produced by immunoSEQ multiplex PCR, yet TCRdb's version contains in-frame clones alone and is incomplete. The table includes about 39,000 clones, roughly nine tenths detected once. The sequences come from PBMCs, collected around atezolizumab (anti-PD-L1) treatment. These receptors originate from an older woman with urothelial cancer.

This CDR3 reads CASTMGGSSYNEQFF. The CDR3 DNA reads TGTGCCAGCACCATGGGGGGGAGCTCCTACAATGAGCAGTTCTTC. The V gene is TRBV28, the J gene TRBJ2-1, with 7 bases matching TRBD2. The CDR3 extends over 15 amino acids. Germline CDR1 and CDR2: MDHEN and SYDVKM. The ends lost 7 bases at V and 0 bases at J; junction bases unmatched: 6.

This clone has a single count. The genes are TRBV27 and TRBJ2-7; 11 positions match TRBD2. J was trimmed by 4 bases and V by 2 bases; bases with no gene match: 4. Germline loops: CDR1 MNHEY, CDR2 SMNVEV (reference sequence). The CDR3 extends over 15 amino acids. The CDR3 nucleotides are TGTGCCAGCAGTTTAGCCGGGACTAGCGGTTACGAGCAGTACTTC. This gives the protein CASSLAGTSGYEQYF.

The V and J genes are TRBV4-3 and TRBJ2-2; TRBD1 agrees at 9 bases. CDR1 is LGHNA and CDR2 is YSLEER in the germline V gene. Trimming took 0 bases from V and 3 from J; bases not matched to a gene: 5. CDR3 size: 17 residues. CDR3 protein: CASSQDRGTGYTGELFF. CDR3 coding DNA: TGCGCCAGCAGCCAAGATAGGGGGACAGGGTACACCGGGGAGCTGTTTTTT.

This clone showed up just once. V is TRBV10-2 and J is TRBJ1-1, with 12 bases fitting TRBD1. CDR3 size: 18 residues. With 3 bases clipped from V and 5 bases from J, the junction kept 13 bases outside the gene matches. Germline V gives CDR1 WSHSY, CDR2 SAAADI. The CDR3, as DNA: TGCGCCAGCAGTGAACCCCTGCGGGACAGGGGGCGAAGAACTGAAGCTTTCTTT. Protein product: CASSEPLRDRGRRTEAFF.

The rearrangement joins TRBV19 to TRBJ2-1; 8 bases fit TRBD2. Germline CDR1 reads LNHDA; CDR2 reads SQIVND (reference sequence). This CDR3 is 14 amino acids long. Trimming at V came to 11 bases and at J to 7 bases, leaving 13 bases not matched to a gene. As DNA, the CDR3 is TGTGCCGCCGCTCAGAGCGGGAGTGGGAATGAGCAGTTCTTC. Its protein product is CAAAQSGSGNEQFF.

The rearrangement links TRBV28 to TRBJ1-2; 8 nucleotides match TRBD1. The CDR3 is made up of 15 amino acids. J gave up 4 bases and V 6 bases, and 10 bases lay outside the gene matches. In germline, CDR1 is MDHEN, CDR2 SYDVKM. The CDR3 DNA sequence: TGTGCCAGCAGCCCTTGGGACAGGACCTTCTATGGCTACACCTTC. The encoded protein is CASSPWDRTFYGYTF.

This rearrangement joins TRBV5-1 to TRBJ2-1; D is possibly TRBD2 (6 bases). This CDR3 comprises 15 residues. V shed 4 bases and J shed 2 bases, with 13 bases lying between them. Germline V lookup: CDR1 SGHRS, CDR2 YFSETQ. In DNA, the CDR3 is TGCGCCAGCAGCCCGGGACTTGATCCCTACAATGAGCAGTTCTTC. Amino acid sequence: CASSPGLDPYNEQFF.

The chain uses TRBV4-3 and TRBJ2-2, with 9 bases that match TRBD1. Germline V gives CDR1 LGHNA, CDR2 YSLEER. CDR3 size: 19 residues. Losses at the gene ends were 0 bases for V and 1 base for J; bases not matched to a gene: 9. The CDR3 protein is CASSQDLYGTGMNTGELFF. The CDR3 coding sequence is TGCGCCAGCAGCCAAGATTTGTATGGGACAGGGATGAACACCGGGGAGCTGTTTTTT.

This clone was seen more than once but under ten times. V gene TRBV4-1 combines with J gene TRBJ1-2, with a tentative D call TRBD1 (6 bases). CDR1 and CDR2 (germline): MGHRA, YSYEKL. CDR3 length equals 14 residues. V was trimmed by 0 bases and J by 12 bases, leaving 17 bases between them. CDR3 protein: CASSQEAGNRVHTF. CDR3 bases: TGCGCCAGCAGCCAAGAAGCCGGGAACAGGGTACACACCTTC.

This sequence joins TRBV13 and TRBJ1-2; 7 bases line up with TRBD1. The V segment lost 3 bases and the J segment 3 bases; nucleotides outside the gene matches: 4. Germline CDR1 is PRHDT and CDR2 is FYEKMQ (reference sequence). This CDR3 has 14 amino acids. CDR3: CASSLNRGDYGYTF. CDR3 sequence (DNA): TGTGCCAGCAGCTTGAACAGGGGAGACTATGGCTACACCTTC.

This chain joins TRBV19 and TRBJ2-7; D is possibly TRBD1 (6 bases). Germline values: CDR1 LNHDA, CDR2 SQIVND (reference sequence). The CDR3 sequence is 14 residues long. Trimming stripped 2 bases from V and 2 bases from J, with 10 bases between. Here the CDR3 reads CASSIRTGTYEQYF. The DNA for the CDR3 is TGTGCCAGTAGTATACGCACAGGGACCTACGAGCAGTACTTC.

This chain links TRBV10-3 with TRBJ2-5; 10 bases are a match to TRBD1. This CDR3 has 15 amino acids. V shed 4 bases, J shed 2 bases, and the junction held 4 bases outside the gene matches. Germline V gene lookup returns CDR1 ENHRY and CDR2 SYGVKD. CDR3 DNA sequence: TGTGCCATCAGTGGGGACAGGGGCCGGCAAGAGACCCAGTACTTC. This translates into CAISGDRGRQETQYF.

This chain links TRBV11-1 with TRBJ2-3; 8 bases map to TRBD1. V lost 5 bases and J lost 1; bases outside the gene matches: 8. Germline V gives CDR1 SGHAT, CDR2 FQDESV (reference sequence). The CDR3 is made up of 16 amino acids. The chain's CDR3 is CASSPRPGQGTDTQYF. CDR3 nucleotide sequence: TGTGCCAGCAGCCCGCGCCCGGGACAGGGCACAGATACGCAGTATTTT.

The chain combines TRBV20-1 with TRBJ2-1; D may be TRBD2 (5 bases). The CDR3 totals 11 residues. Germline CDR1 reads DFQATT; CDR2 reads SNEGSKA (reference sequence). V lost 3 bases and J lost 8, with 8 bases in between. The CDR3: CSARGGYEQFF. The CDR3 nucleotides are TGCAGTGCTAGGGGCGGGTATGAGCAGTTCTTC.

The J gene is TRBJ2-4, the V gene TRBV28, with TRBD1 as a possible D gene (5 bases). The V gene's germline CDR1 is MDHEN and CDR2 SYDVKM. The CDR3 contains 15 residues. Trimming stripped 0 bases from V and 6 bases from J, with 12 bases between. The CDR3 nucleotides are TGTGCCAGCAGTTTATGGGGGCAGGTGAGAAACATTCAGTACTTC. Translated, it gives CASSLWGQVRNIQYF.

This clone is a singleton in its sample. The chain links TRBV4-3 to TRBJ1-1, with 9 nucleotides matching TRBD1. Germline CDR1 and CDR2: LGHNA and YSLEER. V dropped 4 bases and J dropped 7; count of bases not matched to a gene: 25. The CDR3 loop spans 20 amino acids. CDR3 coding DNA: TGCGCCAGCAGCCGTAACCAACCGGGAGGGACAGGGTTAAGGTATGGTGAAGCTTTCTTT. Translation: CASSRNQPGGTGLRYGEAFF.

CDR3 in DNA: TGCGCCACCGCGGGACAGTCTCAAGAGACCCAGTACTTC. It translates to CATAGQSQETQYF. The chain carries TRBV10-2 and TRBJ2-5, with a possible D match to TRBD1 (7 bases). The CDR3 sequence is 13 residues long. Trimming pared 10 bases from V and 2 bases from J, leaving 14 bases between. Germline CDR1 and CDR2: WSHSY and SAAADI.

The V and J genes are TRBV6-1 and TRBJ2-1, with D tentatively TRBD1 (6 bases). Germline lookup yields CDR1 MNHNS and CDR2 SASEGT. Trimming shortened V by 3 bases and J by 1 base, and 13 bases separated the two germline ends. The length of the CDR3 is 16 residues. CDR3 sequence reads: CASSELGQGSYNEQFF. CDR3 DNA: TGTGCCAGCAGTGAGTTGGGTCAGGGGTCCTACAATGAGCAGTTCTTC.

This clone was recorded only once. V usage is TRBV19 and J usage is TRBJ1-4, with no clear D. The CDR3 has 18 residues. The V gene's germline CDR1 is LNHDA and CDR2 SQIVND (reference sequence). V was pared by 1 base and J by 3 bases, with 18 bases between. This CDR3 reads CASSIGRDGRTSNEKLFF. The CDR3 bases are TGTGCCAGTAGTATAGGGAGGGATGGACGAACTTCTAATGAAAAACTGTTTTTT.

This chain's CDR3 is CAWSRGLAKNIQYF. The CDR3, as DNA: TGTGCCTGGAGTCGGGGTTTAGCCAAAAACATTCAGTACTTC. V usage is TRBV30 and J usage is TRBJ2-4; weak D call: TRBD2 (5 bases). From germline, CDR1 is GTSNPN and CDR2 SVGIG (reference sequence). Trimming removed 2 bases at V and 0 bases at J, with 8 bases between. The CDR3 contains 14 residues.

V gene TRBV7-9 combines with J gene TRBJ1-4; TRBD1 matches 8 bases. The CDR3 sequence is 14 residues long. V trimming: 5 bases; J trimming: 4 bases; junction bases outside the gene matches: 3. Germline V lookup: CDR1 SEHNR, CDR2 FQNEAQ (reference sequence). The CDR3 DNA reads TGTGCCAGCAGCAAAGACAGGGGTAATGAAAAACTGTTTTTT. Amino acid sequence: CASSKDRGNEKLFF.

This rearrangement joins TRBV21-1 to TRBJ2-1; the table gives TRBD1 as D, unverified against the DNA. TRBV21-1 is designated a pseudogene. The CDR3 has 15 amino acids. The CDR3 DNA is TGTGCCAGCAGCAAAGGACAGGGCAAGGACAATGAGCAGTTCTTC. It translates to CASSKGQGKDNEQFF.

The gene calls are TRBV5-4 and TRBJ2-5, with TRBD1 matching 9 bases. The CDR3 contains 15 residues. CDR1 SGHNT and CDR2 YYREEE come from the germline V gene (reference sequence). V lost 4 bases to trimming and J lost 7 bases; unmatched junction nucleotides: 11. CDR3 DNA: TGTGCCAGCAGCAACCCGGACAGGGGAATTTGGACCCAGTACTTC. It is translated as CASSNPDRGIWTQYF.

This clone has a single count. CDR3 nucleotides: TGCGCCAGCAGCCAAGATCCCCCCGCGGGGACCCGCAATCAGCCCCAGCATTTT. Translation gives CASSQDPPAGTRNQPQHF. The rearrangement joins TRBV4-1 to TRBJ1-5; D is perhaps TRBD1 (5 bases). Germline-derived CDR1 and CDR2 are MGHRA and YSYEKL. The CDR3 totals 18 residues. V was shortened by 0 bases and J by 2 bases, with 17 bases between the two germline ends.

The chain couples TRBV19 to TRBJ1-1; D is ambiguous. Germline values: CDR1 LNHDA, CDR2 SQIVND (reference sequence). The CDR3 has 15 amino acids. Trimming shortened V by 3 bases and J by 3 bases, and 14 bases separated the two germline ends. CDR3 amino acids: CASSITGMRYTEAFF. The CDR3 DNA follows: TGTGCCAGTAGTATTACGGGAATGAGGTACACTGAAGCTTTCTTT.

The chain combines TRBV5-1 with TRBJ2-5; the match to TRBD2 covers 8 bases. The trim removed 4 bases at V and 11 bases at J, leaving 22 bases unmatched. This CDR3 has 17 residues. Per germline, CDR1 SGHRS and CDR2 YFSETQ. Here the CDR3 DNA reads TGCGCCAGCAGCCTAAACCCGGGACTAGGAGGGGGAAGTGTTCAGTACTTC. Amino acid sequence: CASSLNPGLGGGSVQYF.